A selection of T cell receptor beta chains follows, all from one sample in a study of read filtering for tumor transcriptome and immune sequencing. TCRdb reanalysed the reads using MiXCR and keeps one entry per CDR3 protein. The sample lists 60,000 to 80,000 distinct CDR3 sequences; about 14% were seen once. Sample: a population of CD138-negative cells sorted from bone marrow. Receptors originate from a donor over 35 with multiple myeloma. Each CDR3 is given with its conserved first and last residue. D genes are given only for firm matches. A clone size is listed for some rows: how often the clone was seen (once, few, many), or a class if it is expanded.

D: -; J: TRBJ2-2; V: TRBV6-5; size: many; CDR3: CASSYPPLPTGELFF; DNA: TGTGCCAGCAGTTACCCTCCACTCCCCACCGGGGAGCTGTTTTTT
D: -; J: TRBJ2-3; V: TRBV7-9; size: many; CDR3: CASSLIQPPDTQYF; DNA: TGTGCCAGCAGCTTAATTCAGCCCCCAGATACGCAGTATTTT
D: TRBD2; J: TRBJ2-1; V: TRBV3-1; size: many; CDR3: CASSQEGTRAEQFF; DNA: TGTGCCAGCAGCCAAGAAGGGACTAGAGCTGAGCAGTTCTTC
D: TRBD1; J: TRBJ1-5; V: TRBV24-1; size: -; CDR3: CATSTLQGAPHF; DNA: TGTGCCACCAGTACTCTACAGGGGGCTCCCCATTTT
D: TRBD2; J: TRBJ2-2; V: TRBV6-1; size: -; CDR3: CASVRLAGAGGELFF; DNA: TGTGCCAGCGTACGACTAGCGGGAGCAGGCGGGGAGCTGTTTTTT
D: -; J: TRBJ1-4; V: TRBV10-3; size: many; CDR3: CAISDAPGNGEKLFF; DNA: TGTGCCATCAGCGATGCCCCAGGGAACGGAGAAAAACTGTTTTTT
D: -; J: TRBJ1-1; V: TRBV11-2; size: many; CDR3: CASSSLGLVLTEAFF; DNA: TGTGCCAGCAGCTCCTTGGGGTTGGTTTTGACTGAAGCTTTCTTT
D: -; J: TRBJ2-3; V: TRBV5-6; size: few; CDR3: CASSETSRTDTQYF; DNA: TGTGCCAGCAGTGAGACTAGTCGGACAGATACGCAGTATTTT
D: -; J: TRBJ1-1; V: TRBV6-5; size: -; CDR3: CASSGILNTEAFF; DNA: TGTGCCAGCAGTGGAATATTGAACACTGAAGCTTTCTTT
D: -; J: TRBJ2-1; V: TRBV5-1; size: many; CDR3: CASLWERGINEQFF; DNA: TGCGCCAGCTTGTGGGAGAGGGGGATCAATGAGCAGTTCTTC
D: -; J: TRBJ2-1; V: TRBV11-2; size: many; CDR3: CASSLGVARGLGNEQFF; DNA: TGTGCCAGCAGCTTAGGAGTCGCTCGGGGACTCGGCAATGAGCAGTTCTTC
D: -; J: TRBJ2-5; V: TRBV18; size: few; CDR3: CASSPPSIGETQYF; DNA: TGTGCCAGCTCACCACCGAGTATAGGAGAGACCCAGTACTTC
D: TRBD1; J: TRBJ2-3; V: TRBV5-1; size: -; CDR3: CASSRTGADTDTQYF; DNA: TGCGCCAGCAGCCGGACAGGGGCGGACACAGATACGCAGTATTTT
D: -; J: TRBJ1-1; V: TRBV29-1; size: -; CDR3: CSVGTDAFF; DNA: TGCAGCGTGGGGACTGATGCTTTCTTT
D: TRBD1; J: TRBJ2-3; V: TRBV7-9; size: many; CDR3: CASSLGTGVADTQYF; DNA: TGTGCCAGCAGCCTTGGGACAGGGGTTGCAGATACGCAGTATTTT
D: -; J: TRBJ2-7; V: TRBV29-1; size: many; CDR3: CSVEVWTRSSYEQYF; DNA: TGCAGCGTTGAGGTTTGGACCCGAAGCTCCTACGAGCAGTACTTC
D: -; J: TRBJ2-2; V: TRBV5-1; size: -; CDR3: CASSTTEGDVGELFF; DNA: TGCGCTAGCAGCACAACAGAGGGCGACGTCGGGGAGCTGTTTTTT
D: TRBD1; J: TRBJ1-2; V: TRBV5-1; size: many; CDR3: CASSPTGGIGTF; DNA: TGCGCCAGCAGCCCAACAGGGGGAATAGGCACCTTC
D: -; J: TRBJ1-2; V: TRBV28; size: -; CDR3: CASSQLPQGTRGDGYTF; DNA: TGTGCCAGCAGTCAACTCCCTCAGGGAACCCGAGGGGATGGCTACACCTTC
D: -; J: TRBJ2-7; V: TRBV11-2; size: many; CDR3: CASSLGRSYEQYF; DNA: TGTGCCAGCAGCTTAGGACGGTCCTACGAGCAGTACTTC
D: TRBD1; J: TRBJ1-1; V: TRBV29-1; size: few; CDR3: CSVGGDRLNTEAFF; DNA: TGCAGCGTGGGGGGGGACAGGTTGAACACTGAAGCTTTCTTT
D: -; J: TRBJ2-7; V: TRBV14; size: many; CDR3: CASSLSGTGYEQYF; DNA: TGTGCCAGCAGCCTTAGCGGGACAGGCTACGAGCAGTACTTC
D: -; J: TRBJ2-1; V: TRBV7-9; size: -; CDR3: CASSLAAIGREQFF; DNA: TGTGCCAGCAGCTTAGCGGCTATAGGACGTGAGCAGTTCTTC
D: -; J: TRBJ2-5; V: TRBV5-6; size: many; CDR3: CASSLGIQETQYF; DNA: TGTGCCAGCAGCCTTGGAATCCAAGAGACCCAGTACTTC
D: -; J: TRBJ2-1; V: TRBV7-2; size: many; CDR3: CASSLQSGDNEQFF; DNA: TGTGCCAGCAGCTTACAATCGGGTGACAATGAGCAGTTCTTC
D: -; J: TRBJ2-1; V: TRBV27; size: many; CDR3: CASSLQGGLFF; DNA: TGTGCCAGCAGTTTACAGGGGGGGCTGTTCTTC
D: TRBD1; J: TRBJ1-5; V: TRBV6-6; size: -; CDR3: CASRPGGTGGSQPQHF; DNA: TGTGCCAGCAGACCAGGCGGGACAGGGGGCAGTCAGCCCCAGCATTTT
D: -; J: TRBJ1-1; V: TRBV5-1; size: few; CDR3: CASSLDAGPTEAFF; DNA: TGCGCCAGCAGCTTGGACGCCGGACCCACTGAAGCTTTCTTT
D: TRBD1; J: TRBJ2-7; V: TRBV29-1; size: many; CDR3: CSVQNRGTYEQYF; DNA: TGCAGCGTCCAAAACAGGGGAACCTACGAGCAGTACTTC
D: -; J: TRBJ2-3; V: TRBV7-9; size: many; CDR3: CASSLALRGLAADTQYF; DNA: TGTGCCAGCAGCTTAGCCCTCCGGGGGCTTGCTGCAGATACGCAGTATTTT
D: -; J: TRBJ1-5; V: TRBV2; size: -; CDR3: CASREGYQGSPQHF; DNA: TGTGCCAGCAGAGAAGGGTACCAGGGGTCGCCCCAGCATTTT
D: -; J: TRBJ2-1; V: TRBV19; size: many; CDR3: CASSINLGGMGHNEQFF; DNA: TGTGCCAGTAGTATAAATTTAGGCGGGATGGGGCATAATGAGCAGTTCTTC
D: TRBD1; J: TRBJ1-4; V: TRBV4-1; size: many; CDR3: CVSSGQDKSEKLFF; DNA: TGCGTCAGCAGCGGACAGGATAAAAGCGAAAAATTGTTTTTT
D: TRBD2; J: TRBJ2-3; V: TRBV7-2; size: many; CDR3: CASSFLAGATDTQYF; DNA: TGTGCCAGCAGCTTCCTAGCGGGAGCCACAGATACGCAGTATTTT
D: TRBD1; J: TRBJ2-5; V: TRBV7-9; size: -; CDR3: CASRIDRGHHQETQYF; DNA: TGTGCCAGCAGAATTGACAGGGGGCACCACCAAGAGACCCAGTACTTC
D: -; J: TRBJ2-1; V: TRBV4-3; size: many; CDR3: CASSQDRVIKLHDNEQFF; DNA: TGCGCCAGCAGCCAAGATCGGGTTATTAAGTTGCACGACAATGAGCAGTTCTTC
D: -; J: TRBJ2-5; V: TRBV10-3; size: -; CDR3: CAIRDQETQYF; DNA: TGTGCCATCAGGGATCAAGAGACCCAGTACTTC
D: -; J: TRBJ2-3; V: TRBV21-1; size: many; CDR3: CASSDNIFGDSTDTQYF; DNA: TGTGCCAGCAGCGACAACATATTCGGGGACTCCACAGATACGCAGTATTTT
D: -; J: TRBJ1-1; V: TRBV15; size: many; CDR3: CATILTGNTEAFF; DNA: TGTGCCACCATTCTAACAGGGAACACTGAAGCTTTCTTT
D: -; J: TRBJ1-1; V: TRBV11-3; size: many; CDR3: CASSPGRTEAFF; DNA: TGTGCCAGCAGTCCTGGACGGACCGAAGCTTTCTTT
D: TRBD2; J: TRBJ2-1; V: TRBV6-2/TRBV6-3; size: many; CDR3: CASNPTSERIYNEQFF; DNA: TGTGCCAGCAACCCCACTAGCGAGAGAATCTACAATGAGCAGTTCTTC
D: TRBD2; J: TRBJ2-1; V: TRBV29-1; size: many; CDR3: CSVFGGSSYNEQFF; DNA: TGCAGCGTCTTTGGCGGGAGCTCCTACAATGAGCAGTTCTTC
D: -; J: TRBJ2-4; V: TRBV9; size: many; CDR3: CASSAGGGWTKNIQYF; DNA: TGTGCCAGCAGCGCGGGCGGGGGCTGGACCAAAAACATTCAGTACTTC
D: -; J: TRBJ2-2; V: TRBV27; size: many; CDR3: CASSKTGELFF; DNA: TGTGCCAGCAGTAAAACCGGGGAGCTGTTTTTT
D: TRBD2; J: TRBJ2-1; V: TRBV2; size: -; CDR3: CASSEPTSVTRNEQFF; DNA: TGTGCCAGCAGTGAACCGACTAGCGTGACACGCAATGAGCAGTTCTTC
D: TRBD2; J: TRBJ2-1; V: TRBV6-5; size: few; CDR3: CASSFSGSCYEQFF; DNA: TGTGCCAGCAGTTTCAGCGGGAGTTGCTATGAGCAGTTCTTC
D: -; J: TRBJ1-3; V: TRBV28; size: -; CDR3: CASSSFTGNTIYF; DNA: TGTGCCAGCAGTTCTTTCACCGGAAACACCATATATTTT